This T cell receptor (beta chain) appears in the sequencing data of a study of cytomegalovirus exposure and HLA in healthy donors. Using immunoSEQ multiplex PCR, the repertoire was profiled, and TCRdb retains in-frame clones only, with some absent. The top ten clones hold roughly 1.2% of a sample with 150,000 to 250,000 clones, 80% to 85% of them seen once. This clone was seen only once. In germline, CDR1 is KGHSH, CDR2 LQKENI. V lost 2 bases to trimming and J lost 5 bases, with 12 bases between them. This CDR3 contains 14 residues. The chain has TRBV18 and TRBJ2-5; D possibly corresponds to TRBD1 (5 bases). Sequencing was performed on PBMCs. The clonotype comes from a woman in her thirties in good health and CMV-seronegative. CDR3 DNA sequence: TGTGCCAGCTCACCAGACAGTTCCCTCGAGACCCAGTACTTC. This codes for CASSPDSSLETQYF.